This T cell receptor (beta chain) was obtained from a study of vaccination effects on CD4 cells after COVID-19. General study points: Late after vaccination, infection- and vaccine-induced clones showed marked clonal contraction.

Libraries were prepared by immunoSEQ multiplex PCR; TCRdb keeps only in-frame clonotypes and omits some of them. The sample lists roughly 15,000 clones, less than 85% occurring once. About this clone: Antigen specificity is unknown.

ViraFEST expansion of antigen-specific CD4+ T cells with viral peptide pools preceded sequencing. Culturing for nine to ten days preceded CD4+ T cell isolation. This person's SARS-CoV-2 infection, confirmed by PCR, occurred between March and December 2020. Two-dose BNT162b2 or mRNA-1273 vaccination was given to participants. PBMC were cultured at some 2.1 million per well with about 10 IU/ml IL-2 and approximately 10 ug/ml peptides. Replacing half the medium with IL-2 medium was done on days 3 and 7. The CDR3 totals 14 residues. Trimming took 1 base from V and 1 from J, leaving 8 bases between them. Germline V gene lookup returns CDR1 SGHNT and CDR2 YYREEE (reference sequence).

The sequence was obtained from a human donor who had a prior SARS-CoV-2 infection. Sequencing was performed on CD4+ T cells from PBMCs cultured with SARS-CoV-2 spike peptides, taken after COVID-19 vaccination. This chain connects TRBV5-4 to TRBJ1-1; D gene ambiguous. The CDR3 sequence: CASSLFAGNTEAFF. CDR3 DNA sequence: TGTGCCAGCAGCTTGTTTGCTGGGAACACTGAAGCTTTCTTT.